This passage covers 26 T cell receptor beta chains from one sample sequenced in a study of CD8 T cells in ankylosing spondylitis. TCRdb called the 5' RACE reads again in MiXCR, with one record for every CDR3 protein. In the table there are about 840,000 distinct CDR3 sequences, roughly 12% of which are singletons. For these TCRs, the target antigens are not known. The study, taken as a whole, reports: About eight highly homologous variants made up a TCR beta motif that seemed to typify ankylosing spondylitis blood.

Material: blood, either unsorted or a sorted T cell fraction (not recorded which). These receptors came from a male donor with ankylosing spondylitis.

In its sample, this clonotype was seen a few times. The chain combines TRBV12-3 or TRBV12-4 with TRBJ2-7, with D possibly TRBD1 on 5 matching bases. V lost 0 bases, J lost 1 base, and 10 bases lay in between. The CDR3 has 15 amino acids. The CDR3: CASSLATDNSYEQYF. The CDR3 DNA is TGTGCCAGCAGTTTAGCGACGGACAATTCCTACGAGCAGTACTTC.

The CDR3 is CSAPGRGGSTEAFF. Written as DNA, the CDR3 is TGCAGCGCCCCGGGACGGGGAGGAAGCACTGAAGCTTTCTTT. The chain carries TRBV29-1 and TRBJ1-1, with TRBD1 as a possible D gene (5 bases). The CDR3 has 14 residues. Germline V gives CDR1 SQVTM, CDR2 ANQGSEA. V lost 7 bases and J lost 4, with 19 bases in between.

This clonotype appeared a few times. The chain carries TRBV11-2 and TRBJ2-1; D ambiguous. Looked up from germline, CDR1 is SGHAT and CDR2 is FQNNGV. Trimming shortened V by 5 bases and J by 10 bases, and 12 bases separated the two germline ends. The CDR3 is made up of 12 amino acids. CDR3 DNA: TGTGCCAGCAGCATACCGCTTGGCGAGCAGTTCTTC. It is translated as CASSIPLGEQFF.

The chain joins TRBV7-9 to TRBJ2-7; 9 nucleotides agree with TRBD1. V lost 4 bases to trimming and J lost 1 base; unmatched junction nucleotides: 5. The CDR3 runs to 15 residues. Germline V gene lookup returns CDR1 SEHNR and CDR2 FQNEAQ (reference sequence). The chain's CDR3 is CASSSRDRASYEQYF. As DNA, the CDR3 is TGTGCCAGCAGCTCCCGGGACAGGGCTTCCTACGAGCAGTACTTC. The variable domain in full, completed from reference TRBV7-9 and TRBJ2-7, reads DTGVSQNPRHKITKRGQNVTFRCDPISEHNRLYWYRQTLGQGPEFLTYFQNEAQLEKSRLLSDRFSAERPKGSFSTLEIQRTEQGDSAMYLCASSSRDRASYEQYFGPGTRLTVT.

J is TRBJ1-1 and V is TRBV12-5; TRBD1 matches 7 bases. Per the germline V gene, CDR1 is LGHNT and CDR2 is FRNRAP. CDR3 length equals 14 residues. The ends lost 7 bases at V and 3 bases at J; junction bases unmatched: 8. The CDR3 DNA sequence: TGTGCTAGTGCCCTATCGACAGGGCACACTGAAGCTTTCTTT. This sequence encodes CASALSTGHTEAFF.

This clonotype has at least ten counts. The chain is built from TRBV6-2 or TRBV6-3 and TRBJ2-3; D remains ambiguous. Germline V gene data show CDR1 as MNHEY and CDR2 as SVGEGT. Trimming pared 6 bases from V and 2 bases from J, leaving 12 bases between. This CDR3 is built from 14 residues. CDR3 DNA: TGTGCCAGCAGAGGATTGGATTCCACAGATACGCAGTATTTT. Protein product: CASRGLDSTDTQYF.

This clonotype was seen a handful of times. CDR3: CASSRPTDTDTQYF. The DNA for the CDR3 is TGCGCCAGCAGCCGTCCAACCGACACAGATACGCAGTATTTT. This chain connects TRBV5-1 to TRBJ2-3; no reliable D call. V was trimmed by 4 bases and J by 2 bases, leaving 11 bases between them. The CDR3 length is 14 residues. Germline loops: CDR1 SGHRS, CDR2 YFSETQ.

This clonotype was recorded a few times. This chain joins TRBV20-1 and TRBJ2-7; possible D gene TRBD1, 5 bases. V was trimmed by 6 bases and J by 2 bases, leaving 17 bases between them. CDR3 length: 14 amino acids. Germline V CDR1 and CDR2: DFQATT, SNEGSKA (reference sequence). The CDR3 DNA is TGCAGTGCGCTAGGTGGCCAGGGTACCTACGAGCAGTACTTC. Encoded protein: CSALGGQGTYEQYF.

This clonotype appeared a few times. The chain couples TRBV18 to TRBJ2-1; 8 bases map to TRBD1. CDR3 length: 15 residues. Germline trimming cut 3 bases from V and 9 bases from J; bases unmatched to any gene: 10. Germline CDR1 KGHSH, CDR2 LQKENI. In DNA, the CDR3 is TGTGCCAGCTCACCGCGGACAGGGCGGGTCAGTGAGCAGTTCTTC. Translation gives CASSPRTGRVSEQFF.

This clonotype was detected once. The rearrangement links TRBV27 to TRBJ2-6; D not resolved. The germline V gene encodes CDR1 MNHEY and CDR2 SMNVEV (reference sequence). V was shortened by 5 bases and J by 0 bases, with 17 bases between the two germline ends. The CDR3 has 18 residues. The CDR3 nucleotides read TGTGCCAGCAGTACCCCCGGGCAGCCGGCCTCTGGGGCCAACGTCCTGACTTTC. The encoded protein is CASSTPGQPASGANVLTF. Full variable domain (outside the CDR3, taken from reference TRBV27 and TRBJ2-6): EAQVTQNPRYLITVTGKKLTVTCSQNMNHEYMSWYRQDPGLGLRQIYYSMNVEVTDKGDVPEGYKVSRKEKRNFPLILESPSPNQTSLYFCASSTPGQPASGANVLTFGAGSRLTVL.

This clonotype occurred a few times. The rearrangement links TRBV5-1 to TRBJ1-1; no reliable D call. Germline V gene lookup returns CDR1 SGHRS and CDR2 YFSETQ. Trimming pared 2 bases from V and 1 base from J, leaving 9 bases between. The CDR3 totals 14 residues. CDR3 amino acids: CASSLSVPNTEAFF. The CDR3 DNA is TGCGCCAGCAGCTTATCCGTACCGAACACTGAAGCTTTCTTT.

This chain connects TRBV4-3 to TRBJ1-1; D uncertain. CDR1 and CDR2 (germline): LGHNA, YSLEER. With 0 bases removed from V and 10 bases from J, the gap between germline ends came to 15 bases. The CDR3 covers 14 residues. The CDR3 loop is CASSQDTGLVGAFF. The DNA for the CDR3 is TGCGCCAGCAGCCAAGATACTGGGTTGGTTGGAGCTTTCTTT.

This clonotype was counted a few times. This rearrangement joins TRBV29-1 to TRBJ2-7; weak D call: TRBD1 (5 bases). CDR3 length equals 13 residues. Trimming removed 7 bases at V and 2 bases at J, with 15 bases between. Germline V gene data show CDR1 as SQVTM and CDR2 as ANQGSEA. This CDR3 reads CSAATDSTYEQYF. The DNA for the CDR3 is TGCAGCGCCGCGACAGATTCAACCTACGAGCAGTACTTC.

In DNA form, the CDR3 reads TGTGCCAGCAGTCTTACTCGGGATCATAATTCACCCCTCCACTTT. It is translated as CASSLTRDHNSPLHF. The V gene is TRBV25-1, the J gene TRBJ1-6; D not certain. Trimming stripped 5 bases from V and 5 bases from J, with 13 bases between. The CDR3 contains 15 residues. The germline V gene encodes CDR1 MGHDK and CDR2 SYGVNS.

This clonotype was recorded many times. This rearrangement joins TRBV4-3 to TRBJ2-1; 15 bases are shared with TRBD2. V was pared by 1 base and J by 7 bases, with 2 bases of the junction left unmatched. This CDR3 spans 16 amino acids. From germline, CDR1 is LGHNA and CDR2 YSLEER. CDR3 loop: CASSQVGTSGRNEQFF. DNA for the CDR3: TGCGCCAGCAGCCAAGTCGGGACTAGCGGGAGGAATGAGCAGTTCTTC.

The gene calls are TRBV19 and TRBJ2-1, with TRBD1 as a possible D gene (6 bases). CDR3 length: 13 residues. V lost 5 bases, J lost 6 bases, and 11 bases lay in between. Germline-derived CDR1 and CDR2 are LNHDA and SQIVND (reference sequence). The CDR3 sequence is CASSWQGFNEQFF. The CDR3 nucleotides are TGTGCCAGTAGTTGGCAGGGGTTCAATGAGCAGTTCTTC.

This clonotype was observed a few times. The J gene is TRBJ2-7, the V gene TRBV20-1; D is tentatively TRBD1 or TRBD2 (5 bases each). The V end lost 0 bases, the J end lost 3 bases, and 15 bases lay between the germline ends. Germline V gene sequence: CDR1 DFQATT, CDR2 SNEGSKA (reference sequence). There are 15 residues in the CDR3. CDR3 region: CSARDSGSIRYEQYF. DNA for the CDR3: TGCAGTGCTAGAGATTCAGGGAGTATCCGCTACGAGCAGTACTTC.

This clonotype showed up many times. The V and J genes are TRBV29-1 and TRBJ1-1, with D tentatively TRBD1 (5 bases). This CDR3 has 12 residues. Trimming removed 5 bases at V and 3 bases at J, with 10 bases between. Per the germline V gene, CDR1 is SQVTM and CDR2 is ANQGSEA. The CDR3 spells CSVRGFDTEAFF. The CDR3 coding sequence is TGCAGCGTTCGGGGCTTCGACACTGAAGCTTTCTTT.

The chain is built from TRBV6-2 or TRBV6-3 and TRBJ1-6; D uncertain. Between the trimmed V and J ends, which lost 5 bases and 8 bases, there was a span of 13 bases. CDR3 length: 14 residues. CDR1 MNHEY and CDR2 SVGEGT come from the germline V gene. The CDR3 here is CASSLPFTDSPLHF. CDR3 DNA sequence: TGTGCCAGCAGTCTACCCTTTACCGATTCACCCCTCCACTTT.

This clonotype was found a few times. This chain links TRBV27 with TRBJ2-1; D call uncertain. Germline V gene sequence: CDR1 MNHEY, CDR2 SMNVEV (reference sequence). V was trimmed by 6 bases and J by 7 bases, leaving 13 bases between them. This CDR3 contains 13 residues. CDR3 sequence (DNA): TGTGCCAGCAGAGGTATTGTTAGGAATGAGCAGTTCTTC. It is translated as CASRGIVRNEQFF.

This clonotype was counted at least ten times. The V gene is TRBV29-1, the J gene TRBJ1-1; 9 nucleotides match TRBD1. Unmatched junction bases numbered 9, after V lost 5 bases and J lost 5 bases. This CDR3 comprises 14 residues. Germline loops: CDR1 SQVTM, CDR2 ANQGSEA. The CDR3 is CSVSLRDRATEAFF. DNA for the CDR3: TGCAGCGTTAGTCTCAGGGACAGGGCTACTGAAGCTTTCTTT.

This clonotype was seen a few times. This chain's CDR3 is CASSLEWSDETQYF. CDR3 nucleotide sequence: TGCGCCAGCAGCTTGGAGTGGTCGGACGAGACCCAGTACTTC. V usage is TRBV5-1 and J usage is TRBJ2-5; the D is unclear. The ends were cut back, 0 bases at V and 5 bases at J, with 11 bases in the middle. Germline V gives CDR1 SGHRS, CDR2 YFSETQ. The CDR3 runs 14 residues.

The chain links TRBV5-1 to TRBJ1-1; D is unclear. Looked up from germline, CDR1 is SGHRS and CDR2 is YFSETQ. V lost 0 bases to trimming and J lost 5 bases, with 17 bases between them. This CDR3 spans 16 amino acids. CDR3 protein: CASSLAAAGGRTEAFF. The CDR3 DNA is TGCGCCAGCAGCTTGGCCGCGGCAGGAGGACGGACTGAAGCTTTCTTT.

This chain connects TRBV20-1 to TRBJ2-7; 7 bases are shared with TRBD2. Germline values: CDR1 DFQATT, CDR2 SNEGSKA (reference sequence). The CDR3 extends over 14 amino acids. Trimming cost V 3 bases and J 2 bases; bases outside gene matches: 7. The CDR3 is CSASLLAVTYEQYF. DNA of the CDR3: TGCAGTGCTAGCCTCCTAGCGGTTACCTACGAGCAGTACTTC.

This clonotype has ten or more counts. V usage is TRBV6-5 and J usage is TRBJ1-1; D remains unclear. The germline CDR1 and CDR2 sequences are MNHEY and SVGAGI. Deletions cut 2 bases from V and 1 base from J, with 20 bases between. The CDR3 consists of 18 residues. CDR3 region: CASSYGSWAARGNTEAFF. In DNA form, the CDR3 reads TGTGCCAGCAGTTACGGGAGTTGGGCCGCTCGAGGGAACACTGAAGCTTTCTTT.

The chain recombines TRBV6-2 or TRBV6-3 with TRBJ2-3, with unresolved D. V gave up 7 bases and J gave up 0 bases, with 14 bases separating them. The CDR3 runs to 15 residues. Germline V CDR1 and CDR2: MNHEY, SVGEGT. CDR3 coding DNA: TGTGCCAGCAAAGTTTCCGGGTCCAGCACAGATACGCAGTATTTT. Its protein product is CASKVSGSSTDTQYF.